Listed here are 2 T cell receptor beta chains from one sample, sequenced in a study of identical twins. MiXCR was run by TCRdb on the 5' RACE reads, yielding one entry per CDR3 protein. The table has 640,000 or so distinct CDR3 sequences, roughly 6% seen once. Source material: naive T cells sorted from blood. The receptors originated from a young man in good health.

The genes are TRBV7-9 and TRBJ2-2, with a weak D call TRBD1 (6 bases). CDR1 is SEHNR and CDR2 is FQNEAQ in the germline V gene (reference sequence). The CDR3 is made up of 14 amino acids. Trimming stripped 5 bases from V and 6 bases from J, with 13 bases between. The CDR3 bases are TGTGCCAGCAGCCCAATCGCAGGGGCCGGGGAGCTGTTTTTT. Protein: CASSPIAGAGELFF.

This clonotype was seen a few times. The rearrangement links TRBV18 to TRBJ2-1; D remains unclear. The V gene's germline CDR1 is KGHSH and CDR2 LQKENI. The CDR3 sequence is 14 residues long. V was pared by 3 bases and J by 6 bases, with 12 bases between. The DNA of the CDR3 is TGTGCCAGCTCACCTAGGGCTGGGCGCAATGAGCAGTTCTTC. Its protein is CASSPRAGRNEQFF.